These 17 T cell receptor beta chains were all obtained from the same sample, sequenced in a study of blood T cell repertoires in COVID-19. Only in-frame clones appear in the TCRdb table, and some are missing; sequencing was by immunoSEQ multiplex PCR. The sample holds about 90,000 clones, under 95% seen once. Source material: peripheral blood. The source is a human donor with active COVID-19. The donor label of this sample is uncertain.

The gene calls are TRBV10-3 and TRBJ1-3; no reliable D call. The V end was cut by 6 bases, the J end by 4 bases, with 16 bases between. Germline CDR1 ENHRY, CDR2 SYGVKD. The CDR3 runs to 15 residues. For the CDR3, the DNA is TGTGCCATCAGCGAAGGACCTGCGGGGGGAAACACCATATATTTT. It is translated as CAISEGPAGGNTIYF.

The chain has TRBV5-8 and TRBJ1-4; 7 positions agree with TRBD1. The CDR3 is 14 residues long. The V segment lost 4 bases and the J segment 2 bases; nucleotides outside the gene matches: 2. Per germline, CDR1 SGHTS and CDR2 YDEGEE. This chain's CDR3 is CASSPGQTNEKLFF. The CDR3 bases are TGTGCCAGCAGCCCGGGACAGACTAATGAAAAACTGTTTTTT.

The genes are TRBV10-3 and TRBJ2-7, with 8 bases lining up with TRBD1. The germline gives CDR1 ENHRY, CDR2 SYGVKD. The CDR3 totals 14 residues. After removal of 4 bases from V and 3 bases from J, the junction contained 5 bases not matched to a gene. In DNA, the CDR3 is TGTGCCATCAGTGCGACAGGGGCGGGCTACGAGCAGTACTTC. It specifies CAISATGAGYEQYF.

The rearrangement uses TRBV27 and TRBJ1-1, with D hard to call. Germline assignment: CDR1 MNHEY and CDR2 SMNVEV (reference sequence). CDR3 length: 13 amino acids. The germline V and J ends were trimmed by 7 bases and 1 base, with 10 bases remaining between them. The CDR3 bases are TGTGCCAGCATGAGACAAACGAACACTGAAGCTTTCTTT. Its protein product is CASMRQTNTEAFF.

The chain links TRBV9 to TRBJ1-3, with no clear D. This CDR3 region has 13 residues. V gave up 0 bases and J gave up 7 bases, with 8 bases separating them. CDR1 and CDR2 from the germline V gene are SGDLS and YYNGEE. CDR3 region: CASSVEHLNTIYF. DNA for the CDR3: TGTGCCAGCAGCGTAGAACATCTGAACACCATATATTTT.

The rearrangement uses TRBV27 and TRBJ2-2, with D uncertain. Looked up from germline, CDR1 is MNHEY and CDR2 is SMNVEV (reference sequence). This CDR3 spans 15 amino acids. V was cut by 1 base and J by 5 bases, with 11 bases left in between. The CDR3 DNA reads as TGTGCCAGCAGTTTATTTTCCGAACGGACCGGGGAGCTGTTTTTT. Encoded protein: CASSLFSERTGELFF.

The chain carries TRBV18 and TRBJ2-7; possible D gene TRBD1, 5 bases. Per germline, CDR1 KGHSH and CDR2 LQKENI. This CDR3 contains 16 residues. The V end lost 3 bases, the J end lost 5 bases, and 20 bases lay between the germline ends. CDR3 bases: TGTGCCAGCTCACCGAACGGTCTCAGGGCTTCCCACGAGCAGTACTTC. Translating it yields CASSPNGLRASHEQYF. The whole variable domain, filled in from reference TRBV18 and TRBJ2-7, reads NAGVMQNPRHLVRRRGQEARLRCSPMKGHSHVYWYRQLPEEGLKFMVYLQKENIIDESGMPKERFSAEFPKEGPSILRIQQVVRGDSAAYFCASSPNGLRASHEQYFGPGTRLTVT.

This rearrangement joins TRBV5-1 to TRBJ2-7, with D uncertain. Germline CDR1 SGHRS, CDR2 YFSETQ. V was pared by 1 base and J by 2 bases, with 13 bases between. CDR3 length: 15 residues. The CDR3 nucleotides are TGCGCCAGCAGCTTGACGCCTAGTGCCACCTACGAGCAGTACTTC. Translating it yields CASSLTPSATYEQYF.

V usage is TRBV10-2 and J usage is TRBJ2-3, with 8 positions matching TRBD1. There are 16 residues in the CDR3. Germline CDR1 and CDR2: WSHSY and SAAADI. Trimming at V came to 2 bases and at J to 7 bases, leaving 11 bases not matched to a gene. The CDR3 loop reads CASSEPRTGLLNTQYF. CDR3 in DNA: TGCGCCAGCAGTGAGCCTCGGACAGGGCTGTTGAATACGCAGTATTTT.

The V and J genes are TRBV18 and TRBJ2-7; 7 positions agree with TRBD1. The CDR3 has 16 residues. CDR1 is KGHSH and CDR2 is LQKENI in the germline V gene. Trimming removed 4 bases from V and 3 bases from J; junction bases left unmatched: 12. CDR3 nucleotides: TGTGCCAGCTCACTTGGTATGGGGACAGTGGGCTACGAGCAGTACTTC. It codes for CASSLGMGTVGYEQYF.

The chain has TRBV5-1 and TRBJ2-7; D possibly corresponds to TRBD1 (6 bases). The CDR3 is 13 residues long. V lost 4 bases to trimming and J lost 2 bases, with 10 bases between them. The germline V gene encodes CDR1 SGHRS and CDR2 YFSETQ. This CDR3 reads CASSPDRTYEQYF. The CDR3 DNA reads as TGCGCCAGCAGCCCGGACAGAACCTACGAGCAGTACTTC.

The J gene is TRBJ2-5, the V gene TRBV4-2; 9 positions match TRBD2. Germline values: CDR1 LGHNA, CDR2 YNFKEQ. V trimming: 4 bases; J trimming: 4 bases; junction bases outside the gene matches: 16. The CDR3 is 18 residues long. CDR3 loop: CASSPGRVAGVRGETQYF. Written as DNA, the CDR3 is TGTGCCAGCAGCCCAGGGAGGGTAGCGGGGGTGCGGGGAGAGACCCAGTACTTC.

V gene TRBV6-5 combines with J gene TRBJ2-5; D gene unclear. The CDR3 contains 12 residues. Trimming took 7 bases from V and 2 from J, leaving 8 bases between them. From germline, CDR1 is MNHEY and CDR2 SVGAGI. The DNA of the CDR3 is TGTGCCAGCAACAGCCTTCAAGAGACCCAGTACTTC. Amino acids: CASNSLQETQYF.

CDR3 amino acids: CASSLGATGTDTQYF. The CDR3 coding sequence is TGCGCCAGCAGCTTGGGAGCTACAGGCACAGATACGCAGTATTTT. The gene calls are TRBV5-1 and TRBJ2-3; D gene uncertain. In germline, CDR1 is SGHRS, CDR2 YFSETQ. The CDR3 runs to 15 residues. The V end lost 0 bases, the J end lost 1 base, and 9 bases lay between the germline ends.

The V gene is TRBV18, the J gene TRBJ1-1, with 8 nucleotides matching TRBD1. This CDR3 is 13 amino acids long. Unmatched junction bases numbered 5, after V lost 3 bases and J lost 8 bases. Germline CDR1 KGHSH, CDR2 LQKENI. The CDR3 protein is CASSPPDRGEAFF. For the CDR3, the DNA is TGTGCCAGCTCACCCCCAGACAGGGGCGAAGCTTTCTTT.

This chain connects TRBV5-1 to TRBJ2-3, with D possibly TRBD1 on 8 matching bases. V lost 4 bases to trimming and J lost 5 bases, with 17 bases between them. Germline V gene lookup returns CDR1 SGHRS and CDR2 YFSETQ. CDR3 length equals 15 residues. CDR3 coding DNA: TGCGCCAGCAGCATTACAGGGGGGGACATAGATACGCAGTATTTT. The encoded protein is CASSITGGDIDTQYF.

The chain employs TRBV5-1 and TRBJ1-1, with a tentative D call TRBD1 (6 bases). This CDR3 spans 15 amino acids. Trimming stripped 6 bases from V and 3 bases from J, with 18 bases between. CDR1 and CDR2 (germline): SGHRS, YFSETQ. The CDR3 loop reads CASTQGSKIDTEAFF. The DNA of the CDR3 is TGCGCCAGCACTCAGGGGTCTAAAATCGACACTGAAGCTTTCTTT.